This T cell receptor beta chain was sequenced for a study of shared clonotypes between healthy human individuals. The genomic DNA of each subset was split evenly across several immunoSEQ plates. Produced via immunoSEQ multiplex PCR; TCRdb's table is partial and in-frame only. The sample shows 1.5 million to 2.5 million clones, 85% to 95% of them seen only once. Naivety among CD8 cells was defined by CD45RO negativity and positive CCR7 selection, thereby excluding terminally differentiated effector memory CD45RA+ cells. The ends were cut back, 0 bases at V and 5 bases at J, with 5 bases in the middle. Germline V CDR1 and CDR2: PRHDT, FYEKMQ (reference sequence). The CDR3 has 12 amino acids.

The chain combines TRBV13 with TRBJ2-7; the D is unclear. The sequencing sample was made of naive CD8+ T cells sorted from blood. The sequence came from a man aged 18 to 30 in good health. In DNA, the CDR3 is TGTGCCAGCAGCTTAGGATTGGACGAGCAGTACTTC. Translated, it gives CASSLGLDEQYF.